This T cell receptor (beta chain) was identified in a study of cytomegalovirus exposure and HLA in healthy donors (dated by TCRdb to 2017 to 2019). Context from the whole study: According to an earlier analysis of 587 of the donors, 150 million to 200 million T cells yielded roughly 110 million unique TCR beta sequences and roughly 280 Gb of sequence data. Among about 360 genotyped donors of the cohort, an average of around 240,000 unique TCR beta nucleotide sequences were sequenced per donor, roughly a sixth of them non-productive. In an earlier analysis of roughly 540 of the donors, high-throughput TCR beta sequencing was used to judge whether each TCR beta V gene segment behaved as functional or pseudogenic. A later genetic analysis took genome-wide SNP genotypes for about 55% of the 666 donors and used that subset as a discovery cohort. Roughly five DR-DQ haplotypes were handled as single units for association and clustering, since linkage in the cohort was strong. Rather than using new phenotypic data, the later analysis identified candidate immune exposures from TCR beta sequences and from how often those sequences occurred across donors. Donor age, sex, ethnicity and CMV serostatus were compiled together with the repertoire data. Besides the first cohort of around 700 subjects, a separate validation cohort made up of roughly 120 different subjects was used. An early release that covered some 640 HLA-typed donors contained about 300 gigabases of sequencing data and tens of millions of unique TCR sequences. The study aimed to test whether cataloging public T cell receptors could reveal signatures of past pathogen exposure. Of the roughly 400 genotyped donors, approximately 83% fell in the genetic ancestry cluster associated with self-reported Caucasian donors. The study used immunosequencing to profile the T cell repertoires of several hundred subjects and linked those repertoires to cytomegalovirus serostatus. To predict cytomegalovirus infection status, the study brought together high-throughput TCR immunosequencing, statistical association of individual TCRs with disease status, and machine learning. Class I and class II HLA loci were covered by the typing at four-digit resolution. Typing coverage differed by locus: A, B, C, DRB1 and DQB1 were typed in about 620-630 donors, DQA1 in roughly 510, DPA1 in around 610, and DPB1 in around 440. A later analysis re-analyzed previously published TCR beta repertoires from approximately 700 donors and added high-resolution HLA genotyping to study TCR occurrence patterns. All discovery cohort repertoires had been generated using a single sequencing platform.

In this sample, this clone turned up once. The antigen it binds to is not known. Within one base of it there is no much larger clone, and no base qualities were kept. The library relied on the immunoSEQ multiplex PCR assay. For the multiplex PCR, a mixture combining 60 forward primers for TCR Vbeta segments and 13 reverse primers for TCR Jbeta segments was used. The CDR3 region of rearranged TCR beta genes was amplified from genomic DNA by a multiplex PCR assay. Amplified TCR beta libraries were sequenced as 87-base-pair reads on the Illumina HiSeq System. The paper's data handling went like this. In a later analysis, tens of millions of unique TCR beta chains were counted across the 690 or so repertoires, and approximately 9.9 million of these chains were shared by at least two donors. Raw reads were error-corrected and collapsed into unique sequences by a nearest-neighbor algorithm in which closely related sequences were merged to remove PCR and sequencing errors. V, D and J gene segments were assigned by aligning CDR3 sequences to IMGT reference sequences. For a sequence to be retained, at least a six-nucleotide match to both a V gene segment and a J gene segment was required. Rearrangements were called productive when the CDR3 lacked stop codons and stayed in frame with V and J; all others were non-productive. Following IMGT convention, CDR3 was defined as the stretch from the second conserved V-encoded cysteine to the conserved J-encoded phenylalanine. The earlier analysis of a few hundred of the donors excluded any sequence lacking an unambiguous match to a single V gene segment. In an earlier analysis of some 590 of the donors, a V segment was called functional when productive rearrangements were above 56.7%, and segregating when the standard deviation between donors exceeded 5%. A statistical classification framework was built for diagnosing cytomegalovirus status from the catalog of TCR beta chain sequences. In a later analysis, V and J genes were assigned by comparing TCR nucleotide sequences against IMGT/GENE-DB human TR gene sequences. In a later analysis, CDR3 sequences and most-parsimonious VDJ recombination scenarios were assigned using the TCRdist pipeline. In a later analysis, each TCR beta chain was defined by its CDR3 amino acid sequence together with its V-gene family, and reads without a unique V-gene family were excluded. As a way to deal with suspected cross-contamination and a sequencing artifact, a later analysis dropped roughly 620 nucleotide sequences that were highly shared and had low generation probability. In a later analysis, a clonal expansion index was calculated for each public chain from normalized within-repertoire ranks of inferred template counts. Generation probabilities in a later analysis came from a VDJ recombination model fitted to out-of-frame rearrangements, and those results were checked against IGoR. A later analysis scored TCR-TCR, TCR-HLA and TCR-CMV co-occurrence with hypergeometric tests, applying a repertoire-size bias correction to TCR pairs. To estimate false discovery rates, a later analysis permuted the HLA or CMV assignments 20 times. A later analysis grouped co-occurring TCRs with DBSCAN, adding TCRdist sequence similarity when clustering within HLA-allele-positive subsets. Co-occurrence clustering excluded repertoires with fewer than 30,000 or more than 120,000 public chains, plus five with anomalous nucleotide sharing. In TCRdb, the immuneACCESS table is reduced to in-frame sequences with V and J assigned. These tables do not hold every clone; where another copy was compared, an unresolved V gene accounts for under half, and the others remain unexplained. V and J calls and clone size are as listed in that table; D and trimming were resolved from the DNA. This sample is represented by roughly 120,000 clones; more than 60% of them were singletons. Roughly 13% of the sample rests with the top ten.

Study-wide findings and limitations: In both the original and validation cohorts, the classifier was reported to diagnose cytomegalovirus status with high specificity and sensitivity. At a false discovery rate of 0.05, a later analysis linked about 17,000 TCR beta sequences to specific HLA alleles. A later analysis reported that several top co-occurrence clusters appeared linked to parvovirus B19, influenza, CMV and Epstein-Barr virus. In a later analysis, the rate of TCR association differed among HLA loci, with DRB1 alleles having the most associated TCRs and HLA-C alleles having the fewest. A later genetic analysis reported fewer N-insertions in productive TCRs among donors in an Asian-associated ancestry cluster than the roughly 700-donor mean. In the study, approximately 150 TCR beta chains were listed as associated with cytomegalovirus. In an earlier analysis of around 600 of the donors, most TCR beta V segments appeared in productive rearrangements about 87% or about 30% of the time, broadly matching IMGT annotations. Linkage disequilibrium might explain the correlated functional status among segregating V segments, but an unknown experimental factor could not be ruled out. Sequencing depth was assumed to be roughly uniform across donors in the presence/absence analyses, though that assumption may not hold. Three of the identified cytomegalovirus-associated TCR beta chains were confirmed in vitro to be specific for cytomegalovirus antigens. While some public TCRs were present in many individuals, most TCR sequences turned up only very rarely across donors. The cohort was sequenced for TCR beta chains only, and without alpha or paired-chain data the features that could be detected were limited. About 17 rarely observed V segments, including chromosome 9 orphons, were excluded from the earlier analysis of approximately 600 of the donors because counts were too low. The only immune exposure information available for the cohort was CMV serostatus. When HLA alleles, especially DR and DQ, strongly co-occurred, attributing TCR associations to individual alleles was difficult. V-gene and J-gene trimming of TCR beta chains was associated with a missense DCLRE1C variant in a later genetic analysis, and the association was replicated in an independent cohort. The 87-base-pair reads could not distinguish some IMGT-functional V segments, including TRBV6-2 and TRBV6-3, so those segments were excluded. A further reported finding was that TCR beta sequences accurately predicted the HLA-A and HLA-B alleles for most subjects in the first cohort. Because some donors lacked HLA typing at each locus, the association tests relied only on the typed subset. In a later analysis, most CMV-associated TCR beta chains were found to appear HLA-restricted, with HLA associations seemingly driven largely by CMV exposure. A cluster of highly shared sequence variants was judged likely to be a technical artifact of the sequencing pipeline. The authors suggested that the approach could potentially be generalized to other disease states and immunological phenotypes. A later analysis found that HLA-associated TCR beta chains were more clonally expanded and had lower generation probabilities than equally common non-associated chains.

For this chain, trimming is 2 bases at the V end and 11 bases at the J end, and the number of junction bases without a gene match is 1. Inclusive of the bounding cysteine and phenylalanine, the CDR3 is 11 residues long. Only CDR3 DNA is held: 33 bases, read in frame from base 1. For CDR1 and CDR2, the germline V gene (reference sequence) lists SEHNR and FQNEAQ. In total, 500 to 700 healthy bone marrow donors made up the cohort. At the time of sampling, all cohort members were nominally healthy, though unrecorded immune exposures were likely present. The donor was CMV seropositive and was included in the group of around 300 seropositive cohort members. A peripheral blood sample was collected from each donor, and TCR beta sequencing was performed on peripheral blood mononuclear cells. Genomic DNA extraction from the blood cell samples was performed with the Qiagen DNeasy Blood Extraction Kit.

This TCR derives from an older woman in good health and CMV-seropositive. Sequenced sample: PBMCs. This chain is built from TRBV7-9 and TRBJ1-1; TRBD1 lines up with 8 middle nucleotides. The CDR3 is CASSLRTGAFF. The nucleotide sequence is given as TGTGCCAGCAGCTTACGGACAGGGGCTTTCTTT.